This T cell receptor (beta chain) was identified in a study of beta chain features in type 1 diabetes. Study-wide results and caveats: Cells with high TCR expression could be over-represented when cDNA is sequenced. Across all four CD4+ subsets, people with type 1 diabetes showed modestly shorter TCRB CDR3s. A greater similarity of naive, central memory and Treg TCRB repertoires was seen among patients than among healthy donors.

The sequenced template was cDNA made from the entire isolated RNA. Using immunoSEQ multiplex PCR, the repertoire was profiled, and TCRdb retains in-frame clones only, with some absent. This sample has 150,000 to 200,000 clones; about 63% occur once, and the top ten carry nearly 0.09%. Donors contributed one heparinised blood draw apiece, averaging about 120 mL. Comment on this clone: Its antigen is still unknown. Other DNA sequences in this specimen translate into the identical CDR3.

This CDR3 has 13 residues. Germline CDR1 is SQVTM and CDR2 is ANQGSEA. V was pared by 2 bases and J by 0 bases, with 5 bases between. The source of this sequence is a man aged 25-45 years with type 1 diabetes. The chain combines TRBV29-1 with TRBJ1-3; D is undetermined. The sequenced sample was naive CD4+ T cells from blood. The CDR3 coding sequence is TGCAGCGTTGAACGGGGCTCTGGAAACACCATATATTTT. Amino acids: CSVERGSGNTIYF.